Detailed here is one T cell receptor beta chain. This entry is derived from a study of blood T cell repertoires in COVID-19. Study-level background: PBMCs, B-cell-depleted T cells, or T cells were the source of the cDNA or gDNA that made up the material.

Under the authors' procedure: Scientists estimated how many nucleated cells there were by amplifying reference gene primers. The protocol was immunoSEQ multiplex PCR, while the TCRdb copy is restricted to in-frame clones and leaves out a portion. Clone size and the V and J calls come from that table; the DNA yielded D and trimming. The sample carries fewer than 300,000 clones, approximately 83% recorded once. This CDR3 is built from 14 residues. Germline CDR1 and CDR2: MNHEY and SVGAGI. Trimming at V came to 7 bases and at J to 7 bases, leaving 9 bases not matched to a gene. The TCR sequence derives from a human donor in a cohort sampled during active COVID-19. The material sequenced was peripheral blood. This sequence joins TRBV6-5 and TRBJ1-5, with 8 bases that match TRBD1. This CDR3 is CASTRTGTGQPQHF. The CDR3 DNA follows: TGTGCCAGCACCAGGACAGGGACGGGGCAGCCCCAGCATTTT.